This TCR beta chain was retrieved from a study of blood T cells in healthy people across ages. Across the whole study: With template switching, about one barcoded beta molecule was captured per two T cells.

The authors ran a second PCR of about 7 to 11 cycles using a sample-barcoded 5' primer and a J-beta primer mix. MiXCR, run by TCRdb on the 5' RACE reads, gives a single entry per CDR3 protein. The data show 600,000 to 650,000 distinct CDR3 sequences, 58% seen once. The study recruited healthy Caucasian donors from Russia who were aged roughly 6 to 90. Peripheral blood was drawn, roughly 10 milliliters per donor. Germline V CDR1 and CDR2: SGDLS, YYNGEE. Losses at the gene ends were 3 bases for V and 1 base for J; bases not matched to a gene: 6. The CDR3 length is 16 residues. Input material: blood. This chain links TRBV9 with TRBJ2-3, with 9 bases identical to TRBD1. This TCR was sampled from a man in his 60s in good health. In DNA, the CDR3 is TGTGCCAGCAGCGCCCACAGGGGGCATGGCACAGATACGCAGTATTTT. Amino acid sequence: CASSAHRGHGTDTQYF.